Shown below are 20 T cell receptor beta chains from a single sample sequenced in a study of beta chain features in type 1 diabetes. The authors reverse transcribed all of the isolated RNA, so sequencing captured expressed TCRB transcripts. Profiling relied on immunoSEQ multiplex PCR, and the TCRdb table lists in-frame clones only, not all of them. The table includes 300,000 to 450,000 clones, 10% to 15% detected once. Sequenced input: naive CD4+ T cells from blood. The receptors were sampled from a man between 18 and 29 years old in good health.

This clone has more than one count but fewer than ten. The rearrangement uses TRBV4-3 and TRBJ2-3, with 7 positions matching TRBD1. V dropped 0 bases and J dropped 2; count of bases not matched to a gene: 11. The CDR3 extends over 18 amino acids. Germline CDR1 and CDR2: LGHNA and YSLEER. The CDR3 reads CASSQEHPRGTDTDTQYF. CDR3 in DNA: TGCGCCAGCAGCCAAGAACATCCCCGAGGGACAGACACAGATACGCAGTATTTT.

The chain recombines TRBV11-3 with TRBJ2-1, with a possible D match to TRBD2 (5 bases). This CDR3 contains 15 residues. Looked up from germline, CDR1 is SGHNT and CDR2 is YENEEA. The V end was cut by 5 bases, the J end by 6 bases, with 17 bases between. The CDR3 nucleotides are TGTGCCAGCAGCGCGGGTTATCAGCGTTTCAATGAGCAGTTCTTC. It yields the protein CASSAGYQRFNEQFF.

The sample holds many counts of this clone. The chain uses TRBV30 and TRBJ1-2; D remains ambiguous. Germline CDR1 and CDR2: GTSNPN and SVGIG (reference sequence). Trimming took off 0 bases at V and 9 bases at J, with 14 bases between the two ends. CDR3 length equals 13 residues. CDR3: CAWSVGVTARYTF. The CDR3 DNA sequence: TGTGCCTGGAGTGTGGGAGTCACCGCTCGCTACACCTTC.

This clone has a handful of counts. The chain employs TRBV29-1 and TRBJ2-7, with D perhaps matching TRBD1 (5 bases). The CDR3 runs to 10 residues. Germline V lookup: CDR1 SQVTM, CDR2 ANQGSEA. Trimming pared 6 bases from V and 6 bases from J, leaving 9 bases between. In nucleotides, the CDR3 is TGCAGCGTAGTAGGGGCCGAGCAGTACTTC. This sequence encodes CSVVGAEQYF.

The rearrangement uses TRBV5-1 and TRBJ2-1; 12 bases agree with TRBD2. CDR1 SGHRS and CDR2 YFSETQ come from the germline V gene. The CDR3 has 17 residues. V lost 1 base and J lost 4; bases outside the gene matches: 6. The chain's CDR3 is CASSLLTSGGSYNEQFF. The CDR3 nucleotides are TGCGCCAGCAGCTTGTTGACTAGCGGGGGATCTTACAATGAGCAGTTCTTC.

This sequence joins TRBV9 and TRBJ2-6; possible D gene TRBD1, 6 bases. Trimming removed 0 bases at V and 2 bases at J, with 12 bases between. The CDR3 covers 17 residues. Germline lookup yields CDR1 SGDLS and CDR2 YYNGEE. Here the CDR3 DNA reads TGTGCCAGCAGCGTAGTACAGGGTGGAGCTGGGGCCAACGTCCTGACTTTC. Its translation: CASSVVQGGAGANVLTF. Supplemented by reference TRBV9 and TRBJ2-6, the full variable domain reads DSGVTQTPKHLITATGQRVTLRCSPRSGDLSVYWYQQSLDQGLQFLIQYYNGEERAKGNILERFSAQQFPDLHSELNLSSLELGDSALYFCASSVVQGGAGANVLTFGAGSRLTVL.

This clone was picked up a small number of times. The chain employs TRBV28 and TRBJ2-7; the D gene is possibly TRBD1 (5 bases). This CDR3 contains 13 residues. Germline V CDR1 and CDR2: MDHEN, SYDVKM. Trimming removed 8 bases at V and 3 bases at J, with 14 bases between. CDR3 nucleotide sequence: TGTGCCAGCGGAGTACAGGATTACTACGAGCAGTACTTC. It translates to CASGVQDYYEQYF.

The V call is TRBV30, the J call TRBJ1-2; no clear D gene. In germline, CDR1 is GTSNPN, CDR2 SVGIG (reference sequence). V lost 4 bases to trimming and J lost 4 bases, with 10 bases between them. The CDR3 extends over 12 amino acids. The CDR3 region is CAWTRVPYGYTF. The DNA of the CDR3 is TGTGCCTGGACGAGGGTCCCCTATGGCTACACCTTC.

The V gene is TRBV29-1, the J gene TRBJ2-7, with a tentative D call TRBD1 (6 bases). V was shortened by 6 bases and J by 3 bases, with 18 bases between the two germline ends. CDR3 size: 14 residues. Germline CDR1 is SQVTM and CDR2 is ANQGSEA. CDR3 bases: TGCAGCGTGGGAAGGGGGAGTGGAGGCTACGAGCAGTACTTC. Its protein product is CSVGRGSGGYEQYF.

The rearrangement uses TRBV2 and TRBJ1-1; no definite D call. Germline CDR1 reads SNHLY; CDR2 reads FYNNEI. Trimming cost V 8 bases and J 1 base, with 11 bases left between them. The CDR3 has 13 residues. The CDR3 reads CASGFGRNTEAFF. The CDR3 DNA reads TGTGCCAGCGGTTTCGGGAGGAACACTGAAGCTTTCTTT.

In its sample, this clone was seen a few times. The chain carries TRBV14 and TRBJ1-3, with 9 bases matching TRBD1. With V trimmed by 6 bases and J by 3 bases, 12 bases remained unmatched. There are 17 residues in the CDR3. Germline V gives CDR1 SGHDN, CDR2 FVKESK. In DNA form, the CDR3 reads TGTGCCAGCAGTTCCTATCCGGGACAGGGCTTTGGAAACACCATATATTTT. Translating gives CASSSYPGQGFGNTIYF.

The chain uses TRBV30 and TRBJ2-4, with 12 bases that match TRBD1. CDR1 and CDR2 (germline): GTSNPN, SVGIG (reference sequence). Unmatched junction bases numbered 5, after V lost 4 bases and J lost 1 base. This CDR3 has 16 amino acids. CDR3 sequence (DNA): TGTGCCTGGACCGGGACAGGGGGCATCGCCAAAAACATTCAGTACTTC. The encoded protein is CAWTGTGGIAKNIQYF.

This sequence joins TRBV5-1 and TRBJ2-1; 13 bases line up with TRBD2. In germline, CDR1 is SGHRS, CDR2 YFSETQ. After removal of 0 bases from V and 7 bases from J, the junction contained 7 bases not matched to a gene. The CDR3 consists of 17 residues. The CDR3 coding sequence is TGCGCCAGCAGCTTGGGAACACTAGCGGGAGGGCCGAATGAGCAGTTCTTC. Amino acids: CASSLGTLAGGPNEQFF.

This chain uses TRBV6-5 with TRBJ1-6, with a tentative D call TRBD1 (5 bases). Trimming shortened V by 2 bases and J by 7 bases, and 9 bases separated the two germline ends. This CDR3 region has 14 residues. Germline CDR1 reads MNHEY; CDR2 reads SVGAGI. CDR3 amino acids: CASSYGTSNSPLHF. In DNA, the CDR3 is TGTGCCAGCAGTTACGGGACTTCGAATTCACCCCTCCACTTT.

DNA for the CDR3: TGTGCCAGCAGTAGACTAGCGGGCCCCATCGGGGAGCTGTTTTTT. This gives the protein CASSRLAGPIGELFF. V usage is TRBV27 and J usage is TRBJ2-2; TRBD2 aligns across 10 bases. The CDR3 loop spans 15 amino acids. CDR1 MNHEY and CDR2 SMNVEV come from the germline V gene (reference sequence). The junction had 7 bases not matched to a gene; V was cut back by 5 bases and J by 7 bases.

This clone was counted a few times. J is TRBJ2-5 and V is TRBV7-9; a possible D gene is TRBD1 (6 bases). Germline CDR1 reads SEHNR; CDR2 reads FQNEAQ (reference sequence). The CDR3 is 15 residues long. V lost 0 bases to trimming and J lost 2 bases, with 10 bases between them. The CDR3: CASSLARQAQETQYF. CDR3 DNA: TGTGCCAGCAGCTTAGCCAGACAGGCGCAAGAGACCCAGTACTTC.

The V call is TRBV28, the J call TRBJ2-7; 7 bases are shared with TRBD1. The J segment lost 0 bases and the V segment lost 3 bases, leaving 5 bases of the junction unmatched. This CDR3 comprises 15 residues. Germline CDR1 MDHEN, CDR2 SYDVKM. The CDR3 nucleotides are TGTGCCAGCAGTTTCCCGGGACAGAGCTCCTACGAGCAGTACTTC. Translating it yields CASSFPGQSSYEQYF.

The chain employs TRBV28 and TRBJ2-1; D perhaps matches TRBD2 (5 bases). V was cut by 3 bases and J by 5 bases, with 14 bases left in between. CDR1 is MDHEN, CDR2 SYDVKM, per germline. The CDR3 consists of 15 residues. The CDR3 region is CASSLLTIHNNEQFF. CDR3 nucleotide sequence: TGTGCCAGCAGTTTGTTGACTATCCATAACAATGAGCAGTTCTTC.

This clone has more than one count but fewer than ten. The same CDR3 also results from other DNA sequences found in this sample. The chain combines TRBV11-2 with TRBJ2-3; TRBD2 agrees at 10 bases. The CDR3 has 16 amino acids. Trimming cost V 1 base and J 4 bases; bases outside gene matches: 5. Per the germline V gene, CDR1 is SGHAT and CDR2 is FQNNGV. This CDR3 reads CASSLGLAGGADTQYF. CDR3 sequence (DNA): TGTGCCAGCAGCTTAGGGTTAGCGGGAGGCGCAGATACGCAGTATTTT.

This clone was seen a handful of times. This rearrangement joins TRBV13 to TRBJ2-1; 9 bases map to TRBD1. CDR3 length: 19 residues. CDR1 PRHDT and CDR2 FYEKMQ come from the germline V gene (reference sequence). J lost 9 bases, V lost 0 bases, and 18 bases had no gene match. CDR3 DNA: TGTGCCAGCAGCTTAGGCCAATGGACAGGGGAATTGGATCGGGGTGAGCAGTTCTTC. Translating gives CASSLGQWTGELDRGEQFF.